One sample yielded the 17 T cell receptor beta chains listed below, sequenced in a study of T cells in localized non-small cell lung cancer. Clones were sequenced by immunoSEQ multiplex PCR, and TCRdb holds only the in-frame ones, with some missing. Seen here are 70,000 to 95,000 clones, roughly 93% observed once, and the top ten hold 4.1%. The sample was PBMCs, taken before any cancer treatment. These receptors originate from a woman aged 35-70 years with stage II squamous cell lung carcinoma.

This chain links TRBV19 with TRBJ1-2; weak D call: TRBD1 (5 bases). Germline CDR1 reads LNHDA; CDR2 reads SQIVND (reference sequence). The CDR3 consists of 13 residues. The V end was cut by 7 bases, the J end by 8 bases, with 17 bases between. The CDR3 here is CASIRGQGGGYTF. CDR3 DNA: TGTGCCAGTATACGGGGCCAGGGCGGAGGCTACACCTTC.

The CDR3 spells CASSKDPEQFF. The CDR3 DNA follows: TGTGCCAGCAGTAAGGACCCTGAGCAGTTCTTC. This chain connects TRBV2 to TRBJ2-1; D not certain. V lost 5 bases to trimming and J lost 9 bases, with 8 bases between them. In germline, CDR1 is SNHLY, CDR2 FYNNEI. The length of the CDR3 is 11 residues.

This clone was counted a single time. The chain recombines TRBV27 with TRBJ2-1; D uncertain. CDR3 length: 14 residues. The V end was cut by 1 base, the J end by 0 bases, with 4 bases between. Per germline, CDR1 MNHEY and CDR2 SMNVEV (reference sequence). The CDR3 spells CASSLYSSYNEQFF. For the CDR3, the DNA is TGTGCCAGCAGTTTATACAGCTCCTACAATGAGCAGTTCTTC.

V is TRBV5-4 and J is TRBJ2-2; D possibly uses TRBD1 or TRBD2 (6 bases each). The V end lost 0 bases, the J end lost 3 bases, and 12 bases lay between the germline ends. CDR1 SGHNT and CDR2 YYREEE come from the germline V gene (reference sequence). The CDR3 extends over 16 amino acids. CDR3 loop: CASSLGFRGHTGELFF. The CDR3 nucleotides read TGTGCCAGCAGCTTGGGGTTTCGGGGGCACACCGGGGAGCTGTTTTTT.

CDR3 bases: TGTGCCAGCACCGTCTCACGACCGGAGGACTATGGCTACACCTTC. It encodes CASTVSRPEDYGYTF. The chain is built from TRBV7-9 and TRBJ1-2, with D unresolved. Germline V CDR1 and CDR2: SEHNR, FQNEAQ (reference sequence). With 7 bases removed from V and 3 bases from J, the gap between germline ends came to 18 bases. This CDR3 has 15 amino acids.

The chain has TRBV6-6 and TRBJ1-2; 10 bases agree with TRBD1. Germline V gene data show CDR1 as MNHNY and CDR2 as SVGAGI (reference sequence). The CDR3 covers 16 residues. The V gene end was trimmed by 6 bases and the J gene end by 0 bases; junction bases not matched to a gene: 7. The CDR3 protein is CASSHGGTGANYGYTF. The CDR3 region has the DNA TGTGCCAGCAGCCACGGAGGGACAGGGGCTAACTATGGCTACACCTTC.

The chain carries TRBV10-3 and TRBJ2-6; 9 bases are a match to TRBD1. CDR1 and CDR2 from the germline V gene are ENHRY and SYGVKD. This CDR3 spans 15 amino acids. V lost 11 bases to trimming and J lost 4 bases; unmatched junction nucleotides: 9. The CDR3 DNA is TGTGCCTCAGACACAGGGGGCGGCGGGGCCAACGTCCTGACTTTC. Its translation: CASDTGGGGANVLTF.

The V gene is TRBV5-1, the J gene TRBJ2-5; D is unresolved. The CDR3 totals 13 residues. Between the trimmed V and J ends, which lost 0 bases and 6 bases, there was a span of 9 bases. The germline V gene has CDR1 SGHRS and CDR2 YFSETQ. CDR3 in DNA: TGCGCCAGCAGCTTGGAGGGCCGTAAGACCCAGTACTTC. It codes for CASSLEGRKTQYF.

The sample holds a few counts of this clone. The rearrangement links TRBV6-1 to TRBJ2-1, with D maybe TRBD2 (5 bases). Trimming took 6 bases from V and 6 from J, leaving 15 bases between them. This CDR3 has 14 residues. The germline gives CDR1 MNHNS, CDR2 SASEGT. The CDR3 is CASSPAVRRNEQFF. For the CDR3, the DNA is TGTGCCAGCAGCCCAGCGGTCAGGCGCAATGAGCAGTTCTTC.

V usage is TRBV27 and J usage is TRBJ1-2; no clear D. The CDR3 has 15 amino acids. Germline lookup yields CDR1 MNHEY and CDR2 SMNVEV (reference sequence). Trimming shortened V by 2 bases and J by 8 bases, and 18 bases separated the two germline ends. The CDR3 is CASSLARVSSGGYTF. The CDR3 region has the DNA TGTGCCAGCAGTTTAGCTCGGGTCTCTTCCGGGGGCTACACCTTC.

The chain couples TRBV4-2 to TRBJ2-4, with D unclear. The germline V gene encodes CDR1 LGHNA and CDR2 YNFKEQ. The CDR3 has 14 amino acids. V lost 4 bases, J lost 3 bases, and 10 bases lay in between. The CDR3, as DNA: TGTGCCAGCAGCCCCACAAAGGGCAAAAACATTCAGTACTTC. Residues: CASSPTKGKNIQYF.

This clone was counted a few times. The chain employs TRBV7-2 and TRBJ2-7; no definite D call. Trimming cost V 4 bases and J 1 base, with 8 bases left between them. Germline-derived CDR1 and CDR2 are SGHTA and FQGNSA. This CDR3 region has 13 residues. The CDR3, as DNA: TGTGCCAGCAGCTGGGCGGCATCCTACGAGCAGTACTTC. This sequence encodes CASSWAASYEQYF.

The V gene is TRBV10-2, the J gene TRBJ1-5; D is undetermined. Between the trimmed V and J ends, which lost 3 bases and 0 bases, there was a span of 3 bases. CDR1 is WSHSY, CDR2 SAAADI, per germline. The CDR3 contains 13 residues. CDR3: CASSDYSNQPQHF. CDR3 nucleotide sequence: TGCGCCAGCAGTGATTATAGCAATCAGCCCCAGCATTTT.

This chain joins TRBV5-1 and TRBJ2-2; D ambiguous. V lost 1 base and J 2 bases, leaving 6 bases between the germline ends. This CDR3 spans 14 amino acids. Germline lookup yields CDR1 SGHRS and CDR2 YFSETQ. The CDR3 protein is CASSLTLNTGELFF. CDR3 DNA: TGCGCCAGCAGCTTGACCCTTAACACCGGGGAGCTGTTTTTT.

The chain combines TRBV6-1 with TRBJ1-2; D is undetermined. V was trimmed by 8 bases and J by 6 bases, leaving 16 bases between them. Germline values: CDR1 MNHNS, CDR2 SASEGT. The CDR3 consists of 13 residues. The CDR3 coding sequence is TGTGCCAGCCGCCAAGCGAGTGTACATGGCTACACCTTC. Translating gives CASRQASVHGYTF.

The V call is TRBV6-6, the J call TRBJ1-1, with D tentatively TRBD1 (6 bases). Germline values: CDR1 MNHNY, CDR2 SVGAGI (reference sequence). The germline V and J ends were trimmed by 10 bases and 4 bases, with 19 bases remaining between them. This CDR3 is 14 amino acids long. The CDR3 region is CATSTREGGTEAFF. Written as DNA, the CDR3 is TGTGCCACATCAACCAGGGAGGGGGGCACTGAAGCTTTCTTT.

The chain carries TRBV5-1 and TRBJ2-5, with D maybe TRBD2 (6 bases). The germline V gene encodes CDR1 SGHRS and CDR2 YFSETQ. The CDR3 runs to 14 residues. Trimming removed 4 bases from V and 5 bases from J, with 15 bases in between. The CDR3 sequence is CASSPQGGAETQYF. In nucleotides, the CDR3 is TGCGCCAGCAGCCCCCAAGGCGGGGCGGAGACCCAGTACTTC.